The entry that follows covers one T cell receptor (beta chain) sequence. Its specificity is not known. TCRdb ran MiXCR on the PCR reads. The sample holds roughly 28,000 clones, approximately 24% seen once. There were no patients who had received any treatment before thyroid surgery. The data were obtained in a study of metastatic and nonmetastatic thyroid tumors. Overall study context: Comparison of repertoires was carried out across blood and tumor or nodule tissue from malignant and benign thyroid patients. Notes on the study in general: Benign nodules were reported to have significantly lower TCR beta diversity than malignant thyroid tumors, in blood and tumor.

With 4 bases clipped from V and 8 bases from J, the junction kept 10 bases outside the gene matches. Germline V lookup: CDR1 LNHNV, CDR2 YYDKDF (reference sequence). The CDR3 runs 15 residues. This clonotype originated in a female donor with papillary thyroid cancer or a benign thyroid nodule (not recorded which). Some clones in this sample may be carry-over from other donors' samples. The specimen was blood. The chain joins TRBV15 to TRBJ1-4; TRBD1 matches at 7 bases. The CDR3 loop reads CATSIYSRGNEKLFF. The CDR3 coding sequence is TGTGCCACCAGCATATATAGCAGGGGGAACGAAAAACTGTTTTTT.